The rows below give T cell receptor beta chains drawn from one sample of a study of blood T cells in healthy people across ages. TCRdb re-called the 5' RACE reads through MiXCR, storing one row per CDR3 protein. The sample shows approximately 1.5 million distinct CDR3 sequences, approximately 43% of them seen only once. The sequenced sample was blood. Every receptor here comes from a woman aged 18-29 years in good health. Each CDR3 is given with its conserved first and last residue. The D gene is left open where the match is weak. Size tells how often a clone was seen (once, few, many) or the class of an expanded clone, and some rows leave it out.

CDR3 length: 16
clone size: once
V gene: TRBV10-3
D gene: -
J gene: TRBJ2-3
CDR3 protein: CAISNFIGGGTDTQYF
CDR3 DNA: TGTGCCATCAGTAACTTCATCGGAGGGGGCACAGATACGCAGTATTTT

CDR3 length: 16
clone size: -
V gene: TRBV5-1
D gene: TRBD1
J gene: TRBJ2-1
CDR3 protein: CASSPKGGTGYNEQFF
CDR3 DNA: TGCGCCAGCAGCCCCAAGGGGGGGACAGGGTACAATGAGCAGTTCTTC

CDR3 length: 15
clone size: -
V gene: TRBV4-3
D gene: TRBD1
J gene: TRBJ1-5
CDR3 protein: CASSRRQGGNQPQHF
CDR3 DNA: TGCGCCAGCAGCCGTCGACAGGGGGGCAATCAGCCCCAGCATTTT

CDR3 length: 16
clone size: -
V gene: TRBV27
D gene: TRBD2
J gene: TRBJ2-1
CDR3 protein: CASSTRDYGSYNEQFF
CDR3 DNA: TGTGCCAGCAGTACCCGGGACTACGGCTCCTACAATGAGCAGTTCTTC

CDR3 length: 15
clone size: few
V gene: TRBV6-2/TRBV6-3
D gene: TRBD2
J gene: TRBJ2-1
CDR3 protein: CASSSGLAGLHEQFF
CDR3 DNA: TGTGCCAGCAGTTCGGGACTAGCGGGACTACATGAGCAGTTCTTC

CDR3 length: 17
clone size: -
V gene: TRBV9
D gene: TRBD1
J gene: TRBJ1-2
CDR3 protein: CASSVAQLGQVDHGYTF
CDR3 DNA: TGTGCCAGCAGCGTAGCTCAGTTGGGACAGGTGGATCATGGCTACACCTTC

CDR3 length: 13
clone size: -
V gene: TRBV12-3/TRBV12-4
D gene: -
J gene: TRBJ1-2
CDR3 protein: CASSRQANYGYTF
CDR3 DNA: TGTGCCAGCAGCCGACAGGCTAACTATGGCTACACCTTC

CDR3 length: 18
clone size: -
V gene: TRBV10-3
D gene: TRBD2
J gene: TRBJ2-5
CDR3 protein: CAISTGVAGSTYQETQYF
CDR3 DNA: TGTGCCATCTCCACTGGGGTAGCGGGGTCGACGTACCAAGAGACCCAGTACTTC

CDR3 length: 14
clone size: few
V gene: TRBV9
D gene: TRBD2
J gene: TRBJ2-7
CDR3 protein: CASSVGGGPYEQYF
CDR3 DNA: TGTGCCAGCAGCGTAGGCGGGGGGCCCTACGAGCAGTACTTC

CDR3 length: 16
clone size: -
V gene: TRBV7-2
D gene: -
J gene: TRBJ2-7
CDR3 protein: CTSSLAGGKVPYEQYF
CDR3 DNA: TGTACCAGCAGCTTAGCAGGGGGGAAGGTCCCCTACGAGCAGTACTTC

CDR3 length: 17
clone size: -
V gene: TRBV4-1
D gene: TRBD2
J gene: TRBJ2-1
CDR3 protein: CASSRAGLALSYNEQFF
CDR3 DNA: TGCGCCAGCAGCCGCGCCGGACTAGCATTATCCTACAATGAGCAGTTCTTC